The 29 T cell receptor beta chains listed next were all sequenced from one sample in a study of regulatory T cells in long-lasting Graves disease. Documented time point: newly diagnosed GD, antithyroid drugs for less than 3 months. PBMCs provided the RNA from which the TCR library was made. HTBI primers from iRepertoire and Arm-PCR of CDR3 regions yielded the TCR beta libraries. TCRdb re-called the multiplex PCR reads through MiXCR, storing one row per CDR3 protein. The table shows hundreds of thousands of distinct CDR3 sequences, with roughly 15% occurring only once. These data also formed part of another study, on T cells in Graves' hyperthyroidism and ophthalmopathy.

The specimen comprised peripheral blood mononuclear cells (PBMCs), sampled at new diagnosis, from a patient treated with antithyroid drugs. The receptors here all came from a woman aged 25 to 39 with Graves disease.

There are many counts of this clonotype. The V and J genes are TRBV2 and TRBJ2-2; D assignment may be TRBD1 or TRBD2 (5 bases each). The CDR3 extends over 14 amino acids. Germline V gene data show CDR1 as SNHLY and CDR2 as FYNNEI. V was clipped by 4 bases and J by 3 bases, with 9 bases between them. The CDR3 here is CASSVLGDTGELFF. The CDR3 bases are TGTGCCAGCAGTGTATTGGGGGACACCGGGGAGCTGTTTTTT.

This clonotype was recorded at least ten times. This chain links TRBV5-1 with TRBJ1-1; D is unclear. Germline loops: CDR1 SGHRS, CDR2 YFSETQ. V lost 0 bases, J lost 3 bases, and 9 bases lay in between. The CDR3 has 14 amino acids. The DNA for the CDR3 is TGCGCCAGCAGCTTGGGCGAGATCTACACTGAAGCTTTCTTT. Residues: CASSLGEIYTEAFF.

In the case of this clonotype: One end of the junction varies from germline; a read error may be responsible. This chain links TRBV6-1 with TRBJ1-1, with unresolved D. There are 14 residues in the CDR3. Germline V gives CDR1 MNHNS, CDR2 SASEGT. The CDR3 sequence: CASSEVAANTEAFF. In DNA form, the CDR3 reads TGTGCCAGCAGCGAAGTGGCCGCAAACACTGAAGCTTTCTTT.

The sample holds many counts of this clonotype. V is TRBV2 and J is TRBJ1-1, with 7 bases aligning to TRBD1. Trimming removed 4 bases from V and 4 bases from J; junction bases left unmatched: 3. CDR3 length: 13 residues. Germline V gene lookup returns CDR1 SNHLY and CDR2 FYNNEI. The CDR3: CASSATGTTEAFF. The CDR3 nucleotides read TGTGCCAGCAGTGCGACAGGGACCACTGAAGCTTTCTTT.

This clonotype was seen ten or more times. The V call is TRBV10-3, the J call TRBJ1-1; D remains unclear. The V gene's germline CDR1 is ENHRY and CDR2 SYGVKD. V shed 8 bases and J shed 3 bases, with 7 bases lying between them. The CDR3 is made up of 11 amino acids. In DNA form, the CDR3 reads TGTGCCATCTCCTGGCACACTGAAGCTTTCTTT. The encoded protein is CAISWHTEAFF.

This clonotype was seen a handful of times. The rearrangement joins TRBV18 to TRBJ2-2; 7 bases fit TRBD2. Germline CDR1 is KGHSH and CDR2 is LQKENI. The V segment lost 6 bases and the J segment 6 bases; nucleotides outside the gene matches: 13. The CDR3 extends over 16 amino acids. Written as DNA, the CDR3 is TGTGCCAGCTCGCAACTAGGACTAGATTCGGCCGGGGAGCTGTTTTTT. It is translated as CASSQLGLDSAGELFF.

This clonotype was seen ten or more times. The V and J genes are TRBV2 and TRBJ2-1, with D perhaps matching TRBD1 (6 bases). There are 16 residues in the CDR3. Trimming cost V 8 bases and J 4 bases, with 21 bases left between them. Germline V CDR1 and CDR2: SNHLY, FYNNEI. CDR3: CASRQGITGAYNEQFF. The CDR3 DNA reads as TGTGCCAGCCGTCAGGGGATAACCGGAGCGTACAATGAGCAGTTCTTC.

The chain combines TRBV3-1 with TRBJ2-1; TRBD2 might be the D (5 bases). This CDR3 is 15 amino acids long. V shed 3 bases and J shed 7 bases, with 16 bases lying between them. The germline gives CDR1 LGHDT, CDR2 YNNKEL (reference sequence). The CDR3 DNA reads as TGTGCCAGCAGCCAGGGTATCGGAGGTGGAAATGAGCAGTTCTTC. It codes for CASSQGIGGGNEQFF.

This clonotype was picked up many times. V and J are TRBV9 and TRBJ1-2, with D unresolved. The CDR3 extends over 15 amino acids. V lost 4 bases, J lost 5 bases, and 18 bases lay in between. Germline CDR1 and CDR2: SGDLS and YYNGEE. This chain's CDR3 is CASSHSMEEGYGYTF. In nucleotides, the CDR3 is TGTGCCAGCAGCCATTCCATGGAAGAGGGATATGGCTACACCTTC.

This clonotype was observed many times. This chain joins TRBV7-2 and TRBJ2-1; 9 bases align to TRBD1. From germline, CDR1 is SGHTA and CDR2 FQGNSA. The CDR3 loop spans 15 amino acids. J lost 8 bases, V lost 2 bases, and 7 bases had no gene match. CDR3 sequence (DNA): TGTGCCAGCAGCTTAAAGACAGGGGGAGGCTATGAGCAGTTCTTC. It is translated as CASSLKTGGGYEQFF.

The gene calls are TRBV20-1 and TRBJ2-4; D gene unclear. Germline values: CDR1 DFQATT, CDR2 SNEGSKA (reference sequence). This CDR3 has 11 residues. V lost 8 bases and J lost 8, with 13 bases in between. The CDR3 spells CSFWRSDIQYF. In DNA, the CDR3 is TGCAGTTTTTGGCGGAGCGACATTCAGTACTTC.

This clonotype was detected many times. Germline and junction disagree at one end, which may indicate a read error. The chain recombines TRBV3-1 with TRBJ2-1; 11 bases align to TRBD2. The length of the CDR3 is 13 residues. Germline CDR1 and CDR2: LGHDT and YNNKEL (reference sequence). This CDR3 is CASSQGLAEMGVF. DNA for the CDR3: TGTGCCAGCAGCCAGGGACTAGCGGAAATGGGGGTCTTC.

This sequence joins TRBV30 and TRBJ2-3; D unresolved. The CDR3 is 15 residues long. Trimming shortened V by 0 bases and J by 0 bases, and 10 bases separated the two germline ends. Germline V CDR1 and CDR2: GTSNPN, SVGIG (reference sequence). This chain's CDR3 is CAWSVIGSSTDTQYF. CDR3 nucleotide sequence: TGTGCCTGGAGTGTGATTGGTTCTAGCACAGATACGCAGTATTTT.

The V and J genes are TRBV11-2 and TRBJ1-3; D gene ambiguous. The CDR3 has 14 amino acids. Trimming cost V 3 bases and J 4 bases, with 10 bases left between them. CDR1 is SGHAT, CDR2 FQNNGV, per germline. CDR3 coding DNA: TGTGCCAGCAGCTTGGTGTCAGCGGGAAACACCATATATTTT. It codes for CASSLVSAGNTIYF.

This rearrangement joins TRBV11-2 to TRBJ2-5; weak D call: TRBD1 (5 bases). This CDR3 contains 16 residues. The V gene's germline CDR1 is SGHAT and CDR2 FQNNGV. Trimming took off 3 bases at V and 0 bases at J, with 14 bases between the two ends. This CDR3 reads CASSFRAGLYQETQYF. The CDR3 nucleotides read TGTGCCAGCAGCTTTAGGGCAGGGCTTTACCAAGAGACCCAGTACTTC.

The chain carries TRBV9 and TRBJ2-5; TRBD2 aligns across 11 bases. The CDR3 is 16 residues long. Germline CDR1 is SGDLS and CDR2 is YYNGEE. The J segment lost 2 bases and the V segment lost 0 bases, leaving 3 bases of the junction unmatched. CDR3 sequence reads: CASSVAPSGRQETQYF. The CDR3, as DNA: TGTGCCAGCAGCGTAGCGCCTAGCGGGAGGCAAGAGACCCAGTACTTC.

This clonotype has a handful of counts. V gene TRBV20-1 combines with J gene TRBJ1-1; D is ambiguous. The CDR3 loop spans 12 amino acids. The germline gives CDR1 DFQATT, CDR2 SNEGSKA (reference sequence). The CDR3 DNA follows: TGCATCTGGATGCGATTGAACACTGAAGCTTTCTTT. Translation: CIWMRLNTEAFF.

This clonotype was detected only a few times. The genes are TRBV28 and TRBJ2-7; a weak D match, TRBD2 (6 bases). The CDR3 runs 14 residues. Germline values: CDR1 MDHEN, CDR2 SYDVKM. Trimming cost V 2 bases and J 8 bases, with 16 bases left between them. The CDR3 reads CASSLHGRGSQQYF. Written as DNA, the CDR3 is TGTGCCAGCAGTTTACACGGGAGAGGGTCCCAGCAGTACTTC.

The V and J genes are TRBV28 and TRBJ1-6, with D uncertain. The CDR3 extends over 14 amino acids. Per germline, CDR1 MDHEN and CDR2 SYDVKM. The V and J ends lost 5 bases and 10 bases respectively, with 15 bases between them. Here the CDR3 reads CASSELGRGSPLHF. CDR3 sequence (DNA): TGTGCCAGCAGTGAGCTAGGTCGCGGCTCACCCCTCCACTTT. Full variable domain (outside the CDR3, taken from reference TRBV28 and TRBJ1-6): DVKVTQSSRYLVKRTGEKVFLECVQDMDHENMFWYRQDPGLGLRLIYFSYDVKMKEKGDIPEGYSVSREKKERFSLILESASTNQTSMYLCASSELGRGSPLHFGNGTRLTVT.

This clonotype was seen at least ten times. J is TRBJ1-1 and V is TRBV28; TRBD1 matches 9 bases. This CDR3 has 16 residues. Losses at the gene ends were 6 bases for V and 5 bases for J; bases not matched to a gene: 13. CDR1 MDHEN and CDR2 SYDVKM come from the germline V gene. The CDR3 coding sequence is TGTGCCAGCAGCTTTATGAGGACAGGGGCGTTTACTGAAGCTTTCTTT. Translation: CASSFMRTGAFTEAFF.

About this clonotype itself: A read error is possible here, since a much larger clone lies one base away. V and J are TRBV6-5 and TRBJ2-7, with D perhaps given as TRBD1 or TRBD2 (5 bases each). V was trimmed by 0 bases and J by 0 bases, leaving 15 bases between them. The CDR3 contains 17 residues. The germline CDR1 and CDR2 sequences are MNHEY and SVGAGI. CDR3 region: CASSYSHGAESSYEQYF. Written as DNA, the CDR3 is TGTGCCAGCAGTTACTCTCACGGGGCGGAAAGCTCCTACGAGCAGTACTTC.

The chain combines TRBV7-2 with TRBJ2-2, with 10 positions matching TRBD2. Trimming removed 5 bases from V and 3 bases from J; junction bases left unmatched: 9. The CDR3 sequence is 17 residues long. Germline CDR1 SGHTA, CDR2 FQGNSA. The CDR3 DNA reads TGTGCCAGCAGCCCTACTGGACTAGCGGACCACACCGGGGAGCTGTTTTTT. Translating it yields CASSPTGLADHTGELFF.

This clonotype was recorded a few times. J is TRBJ2-2 and V is TRBV20-1; the D gene is possibly TRBD2 (7 bases). The CDR3 is 14 residues long. The germline CDR1 and CDR2 sequences are DFQATT and SNEGSKA (reference sequence). The DNA for the CDR3 is TGCAGGGTGGGGGCGGGAGCGGGCACCGGGGAGCTGTTTTTT. Protein sequence: CRVGAGAGTGELFF.

The genes are TRBV20-1 and TRBJ2-7; 8 nucleotides line up with TRBD2. Germline-derived CDR1 and CDR2 are DFQATT and SNEGSKA (reference sequence). This CDR3 is built from 16 residues. The V gene end was trimmed by 6 bases and the J gene end by 6 bases; junction bases not matched to a gene: 19. The chain's CDR3 is CSAYFVAGSSIREQYF. For the CDR3, the DNA is TGCAGTGCCTATTTTGTAGCGGGGTCTTCTATTCGCGAGCAGTACTTC.

This clonotype was recorded many times. The J gene is TRBJ1-5, the V gene TRBV28, with D tentatively TRBD1 (6 bases). Trimming pared 5 bases from V and 5 bases from J, leaving 19 bases between. Germline V gene sequence: CDR1 MDHEN, CDR2 SYDVKM. CDR3 length: 16 amino acids. CDR3 nucleotides: TGTGCCAGCAGTGGGGTTATTGGGGGGGCTGATCAGCCCCAGCATTTT. Its protein product is CASSGVIGGADQPQHF.

This clonotype was seen a few times. The J gene is TRBJ1-2, the V gene TRBV29-1; 9 bases line up with TRBD1. Germline V lookup: CDR1 SQVTM, CDR2 ANQGSEA. The V and J ends lost 7 bases and 4 bases, in that order; junction bases with no gene match: 10. The CDR3 sequence is 14 residues long. CDR3 amino acids: CSAQDRGSSYGYTF. The CDR3 coding sequence is TGCAGCGCTCAGGACAGGGGTAGTAGCTATGGCTACACCTTC.

This clonotype was detected ten times or more. This sequence joins TRBV5-1 and TRBJ2-1, with 9 bases aligning to TRBD2. J lost 3 bases, V lost 5 bases, and 6 bases had no gene match. The germline gives CDR1 SGHRS, CDR2 YFSETQ. This CDR3 has 15 residues. CDR3 coding DNA: TGCGCCAGCAGTTGGAGCGGGAGGCGCTACAATGAGCAGTTCTTC. Protein: CASSWSGRRYNEQFF.

In this sample, this clonotype turned up a few times. This rearrangement joins TRBV6-1 to TRBJ1-1; D is possibly TRBD1 (6 bases). Germline values: CDR1 MNHNS, CDR2 SASEGT. Trimming pared 6 bases from V and 3 bases from J, leaving 14 bases between. The CDR3 runs to 14 residues. The CDR3 here is CASRRTARDTEAFF. The DNA of the CDR3 is TGTGCCAGCAGACGGACAGCGCGGGACACTGAAGCTTTCTTT.

This clonotype was seen at least ten times. V and J are TRBV24-1 and TRBJ2-5; D is unresolved. Trimming took off 1 base at V and 5 bases at J, with 10 bases between the two ends. CDR3 length: 14 residues. The germline V gene encodes CDR1 KGHDR and CDR2 SFDVKD. In DNA, the CDR3 is TGTGCCACCAGTGATTTCGCGGATGGGGAGACCCAGTACTTC. Its protein product is CATSDFADGETQYF.